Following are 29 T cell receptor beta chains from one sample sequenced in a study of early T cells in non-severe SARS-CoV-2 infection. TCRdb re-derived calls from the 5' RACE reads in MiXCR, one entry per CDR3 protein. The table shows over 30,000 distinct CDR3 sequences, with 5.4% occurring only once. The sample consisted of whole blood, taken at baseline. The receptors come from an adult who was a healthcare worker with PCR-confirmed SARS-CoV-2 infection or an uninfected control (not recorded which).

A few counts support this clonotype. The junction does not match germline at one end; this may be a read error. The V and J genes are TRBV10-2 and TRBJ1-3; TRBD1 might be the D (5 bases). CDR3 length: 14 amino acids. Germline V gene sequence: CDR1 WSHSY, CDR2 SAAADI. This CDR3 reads CASSRGSSENTIYF. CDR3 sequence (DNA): TGCGCCAGCAGTCGGGGCAGCTCTGAAAACACCATATATTTT.

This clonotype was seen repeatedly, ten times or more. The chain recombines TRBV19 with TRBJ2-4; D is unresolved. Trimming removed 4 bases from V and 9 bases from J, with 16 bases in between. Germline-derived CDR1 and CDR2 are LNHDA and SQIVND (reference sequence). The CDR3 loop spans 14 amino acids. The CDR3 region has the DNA TGTGCCAGTAGTACCCTCCTCTTCCCCGTCATTCAGTACTTC. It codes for CASSTLLFPVIQYF.

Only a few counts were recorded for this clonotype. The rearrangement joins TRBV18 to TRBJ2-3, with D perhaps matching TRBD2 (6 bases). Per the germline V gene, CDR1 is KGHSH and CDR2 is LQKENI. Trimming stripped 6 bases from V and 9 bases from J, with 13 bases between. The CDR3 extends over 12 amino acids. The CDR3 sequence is CASSQSAGTQYF. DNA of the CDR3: TGTGCCAGCTCCCAATCCGCGGGGACGCAGTATTTT. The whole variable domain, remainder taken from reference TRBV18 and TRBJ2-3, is NAGVMQNPRHLVRRRGQEARLRCSPMKGHSHVYWYRQLPEEGLKFMVYLQKENIIDESGMPKERFSAEFPKEGPSILRIQQVVRGDSAAYFCASSQSAGTQYFGPGTRLTVL.

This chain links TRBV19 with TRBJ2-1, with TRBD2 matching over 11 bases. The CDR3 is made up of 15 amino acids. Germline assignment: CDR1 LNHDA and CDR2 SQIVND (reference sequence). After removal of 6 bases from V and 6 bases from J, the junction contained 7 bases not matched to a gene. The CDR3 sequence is CASRETSGRFNEQFF. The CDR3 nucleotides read TGTGCCAGTAGGGAAACTAGCGGGAGATTCAATGAGCAGTTCTTC.

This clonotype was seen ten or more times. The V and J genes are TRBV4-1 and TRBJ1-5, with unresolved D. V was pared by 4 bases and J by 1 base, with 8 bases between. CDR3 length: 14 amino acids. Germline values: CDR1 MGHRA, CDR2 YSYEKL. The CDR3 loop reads CASSPLDSNQPQHF. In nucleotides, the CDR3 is TGCGCCAGCAGCCCCCTTGACAGCAATCAGCCCCAGCATTTT.

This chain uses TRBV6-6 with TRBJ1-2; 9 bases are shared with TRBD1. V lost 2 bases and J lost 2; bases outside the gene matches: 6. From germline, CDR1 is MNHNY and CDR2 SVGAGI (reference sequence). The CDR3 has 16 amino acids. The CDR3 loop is CASSYGTGSENYGYTF. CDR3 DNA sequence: TGTGCCAGCAGTTACGGGACAGGGTCGGAGAACTATGGCTACACCTTC.

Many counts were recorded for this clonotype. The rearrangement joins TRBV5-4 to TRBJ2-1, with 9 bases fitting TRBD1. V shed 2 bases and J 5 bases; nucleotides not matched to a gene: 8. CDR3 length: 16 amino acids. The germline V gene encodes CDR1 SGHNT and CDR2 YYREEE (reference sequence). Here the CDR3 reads CASSFNRGQENNEQFF. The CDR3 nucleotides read TGTGCCAGCAGCTTTAACAGGGGGCAGGAAAACAATGAGCAGTTCTTC.

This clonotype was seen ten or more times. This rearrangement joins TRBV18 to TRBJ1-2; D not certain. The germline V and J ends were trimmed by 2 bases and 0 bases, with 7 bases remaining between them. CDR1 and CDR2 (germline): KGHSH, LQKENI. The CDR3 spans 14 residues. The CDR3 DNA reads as TGTGCCAGCTCACCAAACCAGCCTAACTATGGCTACACCTTC. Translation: CASSPNQPNYGYTF.

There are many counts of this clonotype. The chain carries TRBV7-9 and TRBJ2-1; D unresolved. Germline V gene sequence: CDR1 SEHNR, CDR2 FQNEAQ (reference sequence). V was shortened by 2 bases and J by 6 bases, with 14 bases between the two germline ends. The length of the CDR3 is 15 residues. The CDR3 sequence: CASSLPPAASNEQFF. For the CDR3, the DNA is TGTGCCAGCAGCTTACCGCCGGCAGCGTCCAATGAGCAGTTCTTC.

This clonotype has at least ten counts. The CDR3: CSARASGRYNEQFF. The CDR3, as DNA: TGCAGTGCTAGAGCTAGCGGGAGATACAATGAGCAGTTCTTC. The J gene is TRBJ2-1, the V gene TRBV20-1; the match to TRBD2 covers 10 bases. The CDR3 consists of 14 residues. Germline V CDR1 and CDR2: DFQATT, SNEGSKA (reference sequence). V trimming: 1 base; J trimming: 4 bases; junction bases outside the gene matches: 1.

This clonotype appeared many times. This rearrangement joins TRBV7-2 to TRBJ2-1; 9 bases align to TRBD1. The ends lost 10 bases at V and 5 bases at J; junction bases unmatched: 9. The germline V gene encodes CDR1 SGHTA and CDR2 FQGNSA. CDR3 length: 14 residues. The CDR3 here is CATKRGQGNNEQFF. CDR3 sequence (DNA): TGTGCCACAAAACGGGGACAGGGAAACAATGAGCAGTTCTTC.

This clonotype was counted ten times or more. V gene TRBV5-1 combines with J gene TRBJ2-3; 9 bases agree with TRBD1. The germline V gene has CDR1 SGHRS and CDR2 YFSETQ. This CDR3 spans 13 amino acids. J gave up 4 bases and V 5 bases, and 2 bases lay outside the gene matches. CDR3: CASRGQGSDTQYF. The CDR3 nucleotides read TGCGCCAGCAGGGGACAGGGATCAGATACGCAGTATTTT.

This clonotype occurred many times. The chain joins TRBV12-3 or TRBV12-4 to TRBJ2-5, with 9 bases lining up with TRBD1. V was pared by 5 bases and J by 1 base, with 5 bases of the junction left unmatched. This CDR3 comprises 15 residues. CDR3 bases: TGTGCCAGCAGTACACAGGGGGCGAGCCAAGAGACCCAGTACTTC. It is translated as CASSTQGASQETQYF.

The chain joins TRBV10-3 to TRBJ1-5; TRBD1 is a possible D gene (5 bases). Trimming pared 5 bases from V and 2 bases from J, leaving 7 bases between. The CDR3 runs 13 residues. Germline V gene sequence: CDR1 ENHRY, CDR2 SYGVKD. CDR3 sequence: CAISSQGNQPQHF. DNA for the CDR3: TGTGCCATCAGTTCACAGGGCAATCAGCCCCAGCATTTT.

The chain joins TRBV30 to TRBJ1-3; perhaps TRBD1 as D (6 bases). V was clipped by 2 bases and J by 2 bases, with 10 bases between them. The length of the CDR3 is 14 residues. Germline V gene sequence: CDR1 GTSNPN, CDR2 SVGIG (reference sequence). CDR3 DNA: TGTGCCTGGAGTACCCGGGGGCCTGGAAACACCATATATTTT. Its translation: CAWSTRGPGNTIYF.

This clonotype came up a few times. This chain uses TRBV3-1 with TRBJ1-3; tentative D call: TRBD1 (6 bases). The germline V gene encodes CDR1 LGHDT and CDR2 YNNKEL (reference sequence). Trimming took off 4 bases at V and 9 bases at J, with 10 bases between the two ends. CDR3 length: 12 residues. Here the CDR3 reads CASSPRQATIYF. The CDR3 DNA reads TGTGCCAGCAGCCCACGACAGGCCACCATATATTTT.

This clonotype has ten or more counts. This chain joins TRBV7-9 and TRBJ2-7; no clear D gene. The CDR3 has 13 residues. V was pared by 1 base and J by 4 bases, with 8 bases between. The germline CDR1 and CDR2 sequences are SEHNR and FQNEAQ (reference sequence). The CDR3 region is CASSLGRPYEQYF. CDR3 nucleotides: TGTGCCAGCAGCTTAGGCAGGCCATACGAGCAGTACTTC. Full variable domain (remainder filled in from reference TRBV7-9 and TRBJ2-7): DTGVSQNPRHKITKRGQNVTFRCDPISEHNRLYWYRQTLGQGPEFLTYFQNEAQLEKSRLLSDRFSAERPKGSFSTLEIQRTEQGDSAMYLCASSLGRPYEQYFGPGTRLTVT.

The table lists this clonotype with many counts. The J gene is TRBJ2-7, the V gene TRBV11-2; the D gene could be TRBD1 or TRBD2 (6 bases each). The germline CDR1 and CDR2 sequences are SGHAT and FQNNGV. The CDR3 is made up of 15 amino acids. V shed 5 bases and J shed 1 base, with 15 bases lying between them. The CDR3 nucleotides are TGTGCCAGCAGCCCCCGAGGGGGACTTTCCTACGAGCAGTACTTC. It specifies CASSPRGGLSYEQYF.

Written as DNA, the CDR3 is TGTGCCAGCAGTTTATACTACAGGGAGGATTCACCCCTCCACTTT. It is translated as CASSLYYREDSPLHF. This rearrangement joins TRBV27 to TRBJ1-6, with D tentatively TRBD1 (6 bases). Germline V gene sequence: CDR1 MNHEY, CDR2 SMNVEV (reference sequence). CDR3 length: 15 amino acids. V was shortened by 1 base and J by 8 bases, with 12 bases between the two germline ends.

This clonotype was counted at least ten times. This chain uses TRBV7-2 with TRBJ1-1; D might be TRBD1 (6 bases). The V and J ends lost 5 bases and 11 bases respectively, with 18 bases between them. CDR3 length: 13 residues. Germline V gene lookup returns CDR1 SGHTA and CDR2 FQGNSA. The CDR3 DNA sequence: TGTGCCAGCAGCGCAGACAGGACGAGCGGGGCTTTCTTT. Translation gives CASSADRTSGAFF.

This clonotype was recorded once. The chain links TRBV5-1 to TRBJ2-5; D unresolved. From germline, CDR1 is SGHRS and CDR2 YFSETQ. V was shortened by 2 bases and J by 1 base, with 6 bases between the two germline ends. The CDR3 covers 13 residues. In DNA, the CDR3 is TGCGCCAGCAGCTTTGGACCCCAAGAGACCCAGTACTTC. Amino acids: CASSFGPQETQYF.

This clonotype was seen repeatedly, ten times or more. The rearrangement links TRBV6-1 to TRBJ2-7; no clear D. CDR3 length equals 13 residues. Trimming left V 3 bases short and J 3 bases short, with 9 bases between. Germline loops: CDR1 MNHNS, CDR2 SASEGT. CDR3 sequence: CASSDLGFYEQYV. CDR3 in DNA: TGTGCCAGCAGTGATCTTGGATTCTACGAGCAGTACGTC.

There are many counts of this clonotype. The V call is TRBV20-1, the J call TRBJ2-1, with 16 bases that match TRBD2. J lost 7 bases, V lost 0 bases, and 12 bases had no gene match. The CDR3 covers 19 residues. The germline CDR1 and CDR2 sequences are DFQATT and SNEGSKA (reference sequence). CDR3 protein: CSAREGLAGGPSPSNEQFF. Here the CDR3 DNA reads TGCAGTGCTAGAGAGGGACTAGCGGGAGGGCCTAGTCCGTCTAATGAGCAGTTCTTC.

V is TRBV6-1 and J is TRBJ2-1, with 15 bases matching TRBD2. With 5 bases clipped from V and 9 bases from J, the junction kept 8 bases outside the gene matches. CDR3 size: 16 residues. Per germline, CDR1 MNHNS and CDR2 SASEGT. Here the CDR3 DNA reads TGTGCCAGCAGTTCCTGGACTAGCGGGAGGGCAGGTGAGCAGTTCTTC. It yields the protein CASSSWTSGRAGEQFF.

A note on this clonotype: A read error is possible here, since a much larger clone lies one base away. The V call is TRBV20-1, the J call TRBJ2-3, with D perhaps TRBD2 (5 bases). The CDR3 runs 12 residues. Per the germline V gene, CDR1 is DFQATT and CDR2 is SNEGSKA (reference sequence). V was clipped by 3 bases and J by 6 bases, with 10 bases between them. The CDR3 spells CSASGISDTQYF. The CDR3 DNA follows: TGCAGTGCTAGCGGGATCAGCGATACGCAGTATTTT.

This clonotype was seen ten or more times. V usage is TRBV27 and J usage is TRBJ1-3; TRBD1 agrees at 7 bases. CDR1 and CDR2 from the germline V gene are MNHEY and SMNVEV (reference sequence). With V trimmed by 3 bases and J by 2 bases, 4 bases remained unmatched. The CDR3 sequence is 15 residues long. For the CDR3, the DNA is TGTGCCAGCAGTTTCCGAGGGGGCGCTGGAAACACCATATATTTT. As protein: CASSFRGGAGNTIYF.

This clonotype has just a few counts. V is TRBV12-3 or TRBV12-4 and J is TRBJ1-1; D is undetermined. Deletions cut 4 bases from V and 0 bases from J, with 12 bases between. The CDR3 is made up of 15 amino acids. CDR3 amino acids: CASSSLAYLNTEAFF. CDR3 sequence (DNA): TGTGCCAGCAGTTCCCTTGCCTATTTGAACACTGAAGCTTTCTTT.

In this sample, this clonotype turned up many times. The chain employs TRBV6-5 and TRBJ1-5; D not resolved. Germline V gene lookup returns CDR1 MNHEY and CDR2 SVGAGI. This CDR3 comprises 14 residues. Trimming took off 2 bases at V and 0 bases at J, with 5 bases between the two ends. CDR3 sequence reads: CASSYRSSNQPQHF. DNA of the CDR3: TGTGCCAGCAGTTACAGGAGTAGCAATCAGCCCCAGCATTTT.

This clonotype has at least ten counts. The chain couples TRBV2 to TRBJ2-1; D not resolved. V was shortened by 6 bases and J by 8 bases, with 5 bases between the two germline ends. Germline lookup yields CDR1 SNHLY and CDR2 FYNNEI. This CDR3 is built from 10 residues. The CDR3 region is CASSTDEQFF. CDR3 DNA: TGTGCCAGCAGCACGGATGAGCAGTTCTTC.